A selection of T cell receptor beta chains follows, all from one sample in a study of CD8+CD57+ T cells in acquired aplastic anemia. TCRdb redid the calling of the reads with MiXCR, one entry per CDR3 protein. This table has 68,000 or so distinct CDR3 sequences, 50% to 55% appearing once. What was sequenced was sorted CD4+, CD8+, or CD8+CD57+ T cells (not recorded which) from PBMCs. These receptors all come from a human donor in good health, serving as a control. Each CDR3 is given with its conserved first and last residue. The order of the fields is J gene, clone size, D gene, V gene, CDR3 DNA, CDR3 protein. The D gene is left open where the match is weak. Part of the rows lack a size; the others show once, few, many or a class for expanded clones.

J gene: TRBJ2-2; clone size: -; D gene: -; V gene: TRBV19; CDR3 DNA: TGTGCCAGTAGCCTGGGGTACACCGGGGAGCTGTTTTTT; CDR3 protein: CASSLGYTGELFF
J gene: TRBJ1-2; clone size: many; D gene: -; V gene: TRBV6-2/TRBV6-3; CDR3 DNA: TGTGCCAGCAGTTACGGGGAAGACCGTGGCTTTGGGGGCTACACCTTC; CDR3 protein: CASSYGEDRGFGGYTF
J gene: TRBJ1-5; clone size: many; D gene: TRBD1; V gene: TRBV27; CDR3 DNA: TGTGCCAGCCAACCAGGGGGTTTCGATCAGCCCCAGCATTTT; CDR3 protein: CASQPGGFDQPQHF
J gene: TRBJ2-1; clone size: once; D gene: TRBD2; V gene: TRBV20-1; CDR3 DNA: TGCAGTGCTAGTGATTCGGGACTAGCTCGTTCCTACAATGAGCAGTTCTTC; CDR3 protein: CSASDSGLARSYNEQFF
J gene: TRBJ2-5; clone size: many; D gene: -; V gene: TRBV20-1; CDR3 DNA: TGCAGTGCTAGAGTTGAGACAAAGGAGACCCAGTACTTC; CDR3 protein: CSARVETKETQYF
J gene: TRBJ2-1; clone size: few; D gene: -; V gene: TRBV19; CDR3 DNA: TGTGCCAGTAGTTTAGGACCACTCAATGAGCAGTTCTTC; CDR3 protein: CASSLGPLNEQFF
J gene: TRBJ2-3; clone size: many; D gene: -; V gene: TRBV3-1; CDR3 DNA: TGTGCCAGCAGCCAAGATGCCGTGGTGCAGCGGAGCACAGATACGCAGTATTTT; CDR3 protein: CASSQDAVVQRSTDTQYF
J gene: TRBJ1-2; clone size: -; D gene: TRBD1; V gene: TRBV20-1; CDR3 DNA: TGCAGTGCTAGTCGGGGACAGACTAACTATGGCTACACCTTC; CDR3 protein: CSASRGQTNYGYTF
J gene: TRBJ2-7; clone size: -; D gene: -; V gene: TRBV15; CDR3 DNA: TGTGCCACCAGCAGAGATAGGGGGGTCTACGAGCAGTACTTC; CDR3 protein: CATSRDRGVYEQYF
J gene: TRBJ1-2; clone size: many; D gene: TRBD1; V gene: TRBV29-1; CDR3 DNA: TGCAGCGTTCCAACCGGGACAGGGAATGGCTACACCTTC; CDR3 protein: CSVPTGTGNGYTF
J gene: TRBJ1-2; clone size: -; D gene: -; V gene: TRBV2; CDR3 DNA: TGTGCCAGCAGTCCGGGGAGCCACGGAGCTGGCTACACCTTC; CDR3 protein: CASSPGSHGAGYTF
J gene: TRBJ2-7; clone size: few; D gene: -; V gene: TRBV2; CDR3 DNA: TGTGCCAGCAGTTCCGGGATGAGCTCCTACGAGCAGTACTTC; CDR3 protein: CASSSGMSSYEQYF
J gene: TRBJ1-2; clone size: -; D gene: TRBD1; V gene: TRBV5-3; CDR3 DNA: TGTGCCAGCAGCTGGGACAGGGAGACTGGCTACACCTTC; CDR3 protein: CASSWDRETGYTF
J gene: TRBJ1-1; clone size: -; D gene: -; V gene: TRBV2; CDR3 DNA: TGTGCCAGCGCATTCGGGGTGAACACTGAAGCTTTCTTT; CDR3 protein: CASAFGVNTEAFF
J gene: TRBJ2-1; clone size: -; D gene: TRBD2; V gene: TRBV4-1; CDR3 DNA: TGCGCCAGCAGCCCTGGACTAGCGGGGAACAATGAGCAGTTCTTC; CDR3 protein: CASSPGLAGNNEQFF
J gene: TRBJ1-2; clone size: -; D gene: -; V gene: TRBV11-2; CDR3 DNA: TGTGCCAGCGGACCGCAGCCCCGAGGTCCTGGGTTAGCTAACTATGGCTACACCTTC; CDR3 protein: CASGPQPRGPGLANYGYTF
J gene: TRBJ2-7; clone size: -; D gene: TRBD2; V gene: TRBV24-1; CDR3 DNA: TGTGCCACCACGGGAGGGGGGCGGTTGCCATGGGGATACGAGCAGTACTTC; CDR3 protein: CATTGGGRLPWGYEQYF
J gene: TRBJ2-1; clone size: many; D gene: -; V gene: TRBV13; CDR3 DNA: TGTGCCAGCAGCTCCATAATCAACAGAGTGGAGCAGTTCTTC; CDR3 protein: CASSSIINRVEQFF
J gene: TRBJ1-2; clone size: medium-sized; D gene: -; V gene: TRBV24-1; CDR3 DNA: TGTGCCACCAGTGAACCCGGACGGATAAACTATGGCTACACCTTC; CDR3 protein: CATSEPGRINYGYTF
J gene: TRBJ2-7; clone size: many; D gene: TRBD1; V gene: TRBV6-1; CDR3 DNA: TGTGCCAGCAGTAAGGGACAGACATACGAGCAGTACTTC; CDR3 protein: CASSKGQTYEQYF
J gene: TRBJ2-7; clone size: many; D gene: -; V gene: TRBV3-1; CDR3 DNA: TGTGCCAGCAGCCCCCCGGGAGTAGCATCCTACGAGCAGTACTTC; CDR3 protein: CASSPPGVASYEQYF
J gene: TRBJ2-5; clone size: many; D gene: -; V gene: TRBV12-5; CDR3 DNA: TGTGCTAGTGGGGCATGGACAGATCAAGAGACCCAGTACTTC; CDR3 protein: CASGAWTDQETQYF
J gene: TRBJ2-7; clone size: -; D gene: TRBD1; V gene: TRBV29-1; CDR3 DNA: TGCAGCGTTCCCGGGACAGGGTACGAGCAGTACTTC; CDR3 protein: CSVPGTGYEQYF
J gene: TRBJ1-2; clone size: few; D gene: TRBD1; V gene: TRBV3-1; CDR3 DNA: TGTGCCAGCAGCCGAAAAAATCGGGACAGATCTTATGGCTACACCTTC; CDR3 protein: CASSRKNRDRSYGYTF
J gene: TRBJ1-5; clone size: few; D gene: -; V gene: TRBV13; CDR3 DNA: TGTGCCAGCAGCGCTCCAGGTCAGCCCCAGCATTTT; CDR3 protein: CASSAPGQPQHF
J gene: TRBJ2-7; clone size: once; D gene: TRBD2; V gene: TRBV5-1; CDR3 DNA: TGCGCCAGCAGCTTGGACGGGGTGTCTAGCGGGAGTTGGGAGCAGTACTTC; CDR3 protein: CASSLDGVSSGSWEQYF
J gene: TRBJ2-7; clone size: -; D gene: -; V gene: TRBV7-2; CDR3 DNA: TGTGCCAGCAGCTTAAGCAGTTCCTCCTACGAGCAGTACTTC; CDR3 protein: CASSLSSSSYEQYF
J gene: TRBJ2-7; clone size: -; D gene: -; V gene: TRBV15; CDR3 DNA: TGTGCCACCAAGTCCGCTGGGGCCTACGAGCAGTACTTC; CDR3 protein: CATKSAGAYEQYF
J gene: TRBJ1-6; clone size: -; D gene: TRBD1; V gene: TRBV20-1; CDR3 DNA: TGCAGTGCTAGAAACGCAGGGGGCGAAGGTACACCCCTCCACTTT; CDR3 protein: CSARNAGGEGTPLHF
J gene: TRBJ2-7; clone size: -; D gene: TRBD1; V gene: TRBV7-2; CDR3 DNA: TGTGCCAGCAGCTTAGCCGGGACAGGGGACGAGCAGTACTTC; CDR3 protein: CASSLAGTGDEQYF